Sequencing of this T cell receptor (beta chain) was carried out in a study of a mutant IDH1 vaccine in newly diagnosed glioma. Study in general: Eight vaccinations went to patients in weeks 1, 3, 5, 7, 11, 15, 19, 23. Patients got radiotherapy, temozolomide, or both beforehand, and most got both. General study findings and limits: Top-clonotype changes in peripheral T cells seemed unrelated to pseudoprogression. Among all patients, vaccine-induced immune responses occurred in roughly 93%.

Comment on this clone: The antigen remains undetermined.

Generated by immunoSEQ multiplex PCR, the TCRdb table keeps only in-frame clones and is missing some. The repertoire holds roughly 50,000 clones, around 78% seen once, with 1.8% in the top ten. Time point reported: week 5, during vaccination. It was 300 ug of mutant IDH1 20-mer peptide that made up each vaccine dose, given with topical imiquimod. In germline, CDR1 is SGHRS, CDR2 YFSETQ. J gave up 5 bases and V 4 bases, and 10 bases lay outside the gene matches. This CDR3 comprises 16 residues. This sample comprised PBMCs, obtained from a glioma patient whose treatment included an IDH1 peptide vaccine. The source of this sequence is a woman between 40 and 50 years old with glioma. The genes are TRBV5-1 and TRBJ2-5; 11 bases line up with TRBD1. The CDR3 reads CASSQGGQGVVETQYF. The DNA of the CDR3 is TGCGCCAGCAGCCAGGGGGGACAGGGGGTAGTGGAGACCCAGTACTTC.